This T cell receptor (beta chain) was recovered during a study of blood T cell repertoires in COVID-19. Overall study context: Nucleic acid was either cDNA or gDNA, and it came from T cells, B-cell-depleted T cells, or PBMCs.

The V gene's germline CDR1 is MGHRA and CDR2 YSYEKL. The V end lost 0 bases, the J end lost 0 bases, and 12 bases lay between the germline ends. The CDR3 totals 17 residues. In the source study's methods: Reference gene primers were amplified, and this amplification served to estimate nucleated cell counts. Generated by immunoSEQ multiplex PCR, the TCRdb table keeps only in-frame clones and is missing some. The V and J calls and clone size come from that table; D and trimming were worked out from the DNA. The sample has around 340,000 clones; 86% are singletons. Material for sequencing was peripheral blood. This TCR was recovered from a woman between 55 and 75 years old with COVID-19, enrolled during active disease. The gene calls are TRBV4-1 and TRBJ1-3; D not resolved. CDR3 in amino acids: CASSQDPAGSSGNTIYF. DNA for the CDR3: TGCGCCAGCAGCCAAGATCCGGCGGGTAGCTCTGGAAACACCATATATTTT.